These T cell receptor beta chains were read from a single sample in a study of glioma-infiltrating T cells. TCRdb recomputed calls from the multiplex PCR reads with MiXCR, one row per CDR3 protein. The sample consists of fewer than 90,000 distinct CDR3 sequences, roughly 23% of them appearing once. Specimen: glioma tissue, nonneoplastic brain tissue, or PBMCs (not recorded which). The receptors come from a human donor with low-grade glioma or glioblastoma, undergoing nonglioma brain surgery, or in good health (not recorded which). Each CDR3 is given with its conserved first and last residue. A D gene is named only where the DNA matches it firmly. Clone size appears in some rows only: once, few, many, or a class for an expanded clone.

abundance: NA
v_gene: TRBV18
j_gene: TRBJ1-5
d_gene: TRBD1
CDR3aa: CASSPVQGDGNQPQHF
CDR3nt: TGTGCCAGCTCACCCGTTCAGGGGGACGGCAATCAGCCCCAGCATTTT

abundance: many
v_gene: TRBV7-2
j_gene: TRBJ2-7
d_gene: TRBD2
CDR3aa: CASSLAGAGAIEQYF
CDR3nt: TGTGCCAGCAGCTTAGCTGGAGCGGGAGCGATCGAGCAGTACTTC

abundance: NA
v_gene: TRBV2
j_gene: TRBJ2-1
d_gene: TRBD1
CDR3aa: CASRVAGGEGLYF
CDR3nt: TGTGCCAGCAGGGTAGCAGGGGGTGAGGGTTTGTACTTC

abundance: many
v_gene: TRBV3-1
j_gene: TRBJ2-5
d_gene: NA
CDR3aa: CASSQVGGGPKTQYF
CDR3nt: TGTGCCAGCAGCCAAGTAGGGGGGGGCCCGAAGACCCAGTACTTC

abundance: many
v_gene: TRBV18
j_gene: TRBJ1-1
d_gene: NA
CDR3aa: CASSPPVLGTEAFF
CDR3nt: TGTGCCAGCTCACCACCGGTGCTTGGTACTGAAGCTTTCTTT

abundance: many
v_gene: TRBV20-1
j_gene: TRBJ1-2
d_gene: NA
CDR3aa: CSASLPNYGYTF
CDR3nt: TGCAGTGCTAGTCTCCCTAACTATGGCTACACCTTC

abundance: NA
v_gene: TRBV5-5
j_gene: TRBJ1-2
d_gene: NA
CDR3aa: CASSLGGNYGYTF
CDR3nt: TGTGCCAGCAGCTTGGGAGGGAACTATGGCTACACCTTC

abundance: few
v_gene: TRBV10-2
j_gene: TRBJ2-1
d_gene: NA
CDR3aa: CASSESRVPSYNEQFF
CDR3nt: TGCGCCAGCAGTGAGTCAAGAGTACCCTCCTACAATGAGCAGTTCTTC

abundance: few
v_gene: TRBV5-1
j_gene: TRBJ2-2
d_gene: NA
CDR3aa: CASSPDYQNTGELFF
CDR3nt: TGCGCCAGCAGCCCGGACTACCAGAACACCGGGGAGCTGTTTTTT

abundance: many
v_gene: TRBV18
j_gene: TRBJ1-6
d_gene: NA
CDR3aa: CASSPRETGLLHF
CDR3nt: TGTGCCAGCTCACCACGAGAGACAGGACTCCTCCACTTT

abundance: many
v_gene: TRBV18
j_gene: TRBJ1-1
d_gene: TRBD1
CDR3aa: CASSPLETGVTEAFF
CDR3nt: TGTGCCAGCTCACCACTAGAGACAGGGGTAACTGAAGCTTTCTTT

abundance: NA
v_gene: TRBV7-9
j_gene: TRBJ2-1
d_gene: NA
CDR3aa: CASSPASPENKRRTSYNEQFF
CDR3nt: TGTGCCAGCAGCCCAGCCTCACCTGAAAACAAGCGGAGGACCTCCTACAATGAGCAGTTCTTC

abundance: NA
v_gene: TRBV6-4
j_gene: TRBJ2-6
d_gene: NA
CDR3aa: CASSDGGSGANVLTF
CDR3nt: TGTGCCAGCAGTGACGGAGGGTCGGGGGCCAACGTCCTGACTTTC

abundance: many
v_gene: TRBV2
j_gene: TRBJ1-1
d_gene: NA
CDR3aa: CASSEEGGFPTEAFF
CDR3nt: TGTGCCAGCAGTGAGGAGGGGGGGTTCCCAACTGAAGCTTTCTTT

abundance: many
v_gene: TRBV20-1
j_gene: TRBJ1-5
d_gene: NA
CDR3aa: CSAADSGNQPQHF
CDR3nt: TGCAGTGCTGCTGACAGCGGCAATCAGCCCCAGCATTTT

abundance: many
v_gene: TRBV7-2
j_gene: TRBJ1-5
d_gene: NA
CDR3aa: CASSLQQLNQPQHF
CDR3nt: TGTGCCAGCAGCTTACAACAGCTCAATCAGCCCCAGCATTTT

abundance: NA
v_gene: TRBV5-1
j_gene: TRBJ2-7
d_gene: NA
CDR3aa: CASSAAVASYEQYF
CDR3nt: TGCGCCAGCAGTGCCGCAGTAGCCTCCTACGAGCAGTACTTC

abundance: few
v_gene: TRBV19
j_gene: TRBJ2-1
d_gene: NA
CDR3aa: CASKSSGALYNEQFF
CDR3nt: TGTGCCAGTAAGAGTAGCGGAGCTCTCTACAATGAGCAGTTCTTC

abundance: NA
v_gene: TRBV6-6
j_gene: TRBJ2-3
d_gene: TRBD1
CDR3aa: CASSYLDRGSTDTQYF
CDR3nt: TGTGCCAGCAGTTACTTGGACAGGGGAAGCACAGATACGCAGTATTTT

abundance: NA
v_gene: TRBV19
j_gene: TRBJ2-1
d_gene: TRBD2
CDR3aa: CASSSGLAEQFF
CDR3nt: TGTGCCAGTAGTTCCGGACTAGCGGAGCAGTTCTTC

abundance: NA
v_gene: TRBV5-1
j_gene: TRBJ2-5
d_gene: NA
CDR3aa: CASRVGRSVRETQYF
CDR3nt: TGCGCCAGCAGGGTTGGCAGGTCCGTGAGAGAGACCCAGTACTTC

abundance: many
v_gene: TRBV6-6
j_gene: TRBJ2-5
d_gene: NA
CDR3aa: CASSYSGAPGETQYF
CDR3nt: TGTGCCAGCAGTTACTCAGGGGCGCCGGGAGAGACCCAGTACTTC

abundance: many
v_gene: TRBV20-1
j_gene: TRBJ2-1
d_gene: TRBD2
CDR3aa: CSARAYGTRNEQFF
CDR3nt: TGCAGTGCTAGAGCCTATGGGACTAGGAATGAGCAGTTCTTC

abundance: many
v_gene: TRBV25-1
j_gene: TRBJ1-5
d_gene: TRBD1
CDR3aa: CASSQTGGDQPQHF
CDR3nt: TGTGCCAGCAGCCAGACAGGGGGCGATCAGCCCCAGCATTTT

abundance: many
v_gene: TRBV7-2
j_gene: TRBJ2-1
d_gene: TRBD2
CDR3aa: CASSLAGGTTSPFF
CDR3nt: TGTGCCAGCAGCTTAGCTGGGGGGACTACCTCGCCGTTCTTC

abundance: many
v_gene: TRBV3-1
j_gene: TRBJ2-7
d_gene: TRBD1
CDR3aa: CASSRVGTGANEQYF
CDR3nt: TGTGCCAGCAGCCGCGTCGGGACAGGGGCCAACGAGCAGTACTTC

abundance: many
v_gene: TRBV6-1
j_gene: TRBJ2-6
d_gene: NA
CDR3aa: CASSEAETAAGANVLTF
CDR3nt: TGTGCCAGCAGTGAGGCCGAGACTGCTGCTGGGGCCAACGTCCTGACTTTC

abundance: many
v_gene: TRBV6-1
j_gene: TRBJ1-2
d_gene: NA
CDR3aa: CASRTGNYGYTF
CDR3nt: TGTGCCAGCAGAACAGGGAACTATGGCTACACCTTC

abundance: NA
v_gene: TRBV6-1
j_gene: TRBJ1-2
d_gene: NA
CDR3aa: CASRAAINYGYTF
CDR3nt: TGCGCCAGCAGGGCAGCGATTAACTATGGCTACACCTTC

abundance: many
v_gene: TRBV5-4
j_gene: TRBJ2-3
d_gene: NA
CDR3aa: CASSLGGYTDTQYF
CDR3nt: TGTGCCAGCAGCTTGGGTGGCTACACAGATACGCAGTATTTT

abundance: many
v_gene: TRBV2
j_gene: TRBJ1-1
d_gene: NA
CDR3aa: CASSARRGGTEAFF
CDR3nt: TGTGCCAGCAGTGCGCGTCGGGGGGGCACTGAAGCTTTCTTT

abundance: many
v_gene: TRBV6-1
j_gene: TRBJ2-1
d_gene: NA
CDR3aa: CASRDGSSYNEQFF
CDR3nt: TGTGCCAGCAGAGACGGGAGCTCCTACAATGAGCAGTTCTTC

abundance: many
v_gene: TRBV20-1
j_gene: TRBJ2-3
d_gene: TRBD2
CDR3aa: CSARDRGREPDTQYF
CDR3nt: TGCAGTGCTAGAGATCGCGGGCGGGAGCCAGATACGCAGTATTTT

abundance: NA
v_gene: TRBV6-4
j_gene: TRBJ1-1
d_gene: NA
CDR3aa: CASSDSWGNTEAFF
CDR3nt: TGTGCCAGCAGTGACTCTTGGGGGAACACTGAAGCTTTCTTT

abundance: many
v_gene: TRBV20-1
j_gene: TRBJ2-1
d_gene: NA
CDR3aa: CSASPQGLTNEQFF
CDR3nt: TGCAGTGCTAGCCCGCAGGGGTTAACCAATGAGCAGTTCTTC

abundance: many
v_gene: TRBV5-1
j_gene: TRBJ1-2
d_gene: TRBD1
CDR3aa: CASSYYQDRSYGYTF
CDR3nt: TGCGCCAGCAGCTACTACCAGGACAGGAGCTATGGCTACACCTTC

abundance: many
v_gene: TRBV6-1
j_gene: TRBJ1-3
d_gene: NA
CDR3aa: CASTGSGNTIYF
CDR3nt: TGTGCCAGCACGGGGTCCGGAAACACCATATATTTT

abundance: many
v_gene: TRBV6-5
j_gene: TRBJ2-7
d_gene: NA
CDR3aa: CASSYNRGPGYEQYF
CDR3nt: TGTGCCAGCAGTTACAACCGGGGCCCGGGCTACGAGCAGTACTTC

abundance: many
v_gene: TRBV2
j_gene: TRBJ1-5
d_gene: NA
CDR3aa: CATRLLGNQPQHF
CDR3nt: TGTGCCACCCGTCTCTTGGGGAATCAGCCCCAGCATTTT

abundance: many
v_gene: TRBV6-1
j_gene: TRBJ2-7
d_gene: NA
CDR3aa: CASRAGPSVAYEQYF
CDR3nt: TGTGCCAGCAGGGCGGGCCCTTCAGTCGCCTACGAGCAGTACTTC

abundance: NA
v_gene: TRBV6-2/TRBV6-3
j_gene: TRBJ1-2
d_gene: TRBD1
CDR3aa: CDSSGPTGRNYGYTF
CDR3nt: TGTGACAGCAGTGGTCCGACAGGGCGTAACTATGGCTACACCTTC

abundance: NA
v_gene: TRBV7-2
j_gene: TRBJ2-3
d_gene: TRBD2
CDR3aa: CASSLAVTSGRAYTQYF
CDR3nt: TGTGCCAGCAGCTTAGCGGTGACTAGCGGGAGGGCCTATACGCAGTATTTT

abundance: many
v_gene: TRBV7-6
j_gene: TRBJ2-5
d_gene: NA
CDR3aa: CASSLMGETQYF
CDR3nt: TGTGCCAGCAGCTTAATGGGGGAGACCCAGTACTTC

abundance: NA
v_gene: TRBV20-1
j_gene: TRBJ2-3
d_gene: TRBD2
CDR3aa: CSAGSLAGSTDTQYF
CDR3nt: TGCAGTGCTGGGTCTCTAGCGGGAAGCACAGATACGCAGTATTTT

abundance: NA
v_gene: TRBV28
j_gene: TRBJ2-1
d_gene: NA
CDR3aa: CASSEQGAYNEQFF
CDR3nt: TGTGCCAGCAGTGAACAGGGAGCCTACAATGAGCAGTTCTTC

abundance: many
v_gene: TRBV19
j_gene: TRBJ1-1
d_gene: NA
CDR3aa: CASRRAGLNTEAFF
CDR3nt: TGTGCCAGTAGACGTGCCGGGCTGAACACTGAAGCTTTCTTT

abundance: many
v_gene: TRBV6-1
j_gene: TRBJ2-3
d_gene: TRBD1
CDR3aa: CASSQLRGRIDTQYF
CDR3nt: TGTGCCAGCAGCCAGCTTAGGGGGCGGATAGATACGCAGTATTTT

abundance: many
v_gene: TRBV10-2
j_gene: TRBJ2-5
d_gene: TRBD2
CDR3aa: CASSGLALETQYF
CDR3nt: TGCGCCAGCAGTGGACTAGCTCTAGAGACCCAGTACTTC

abundance: many
v_gene: TRBV20-1
j_gene: TRBJ1-1
d_gene: NA
CDR3aa: CSASNRGLNTEAFF
CDR3nt: TGCAGTGCTAGCAATCGGGGACTAAACACTGAAGCTTTCTTT

abundance: many
v_gene: TRBV18
j_gene: TRBJ2-5
d_gene: NA
CDR3aa: CASSTFQETQYF
CDR3nt: TGTGCCAGCTCAACCTTCCAAGAGACCCAGTACTTC

abundance: NA
v_gene: TRBV11-2
j_gene: TRBJ2-1
d_gene: TRBD2
CDR3aa: CASSAGTRAYNEQFF
CDR3nt: TGTGCCAGCAGCGCCGGGACTAGGGCCTACAATGAGCAGTTCTTC

abundance: NA
v_gene: TRBV6-2/TRBV6-3
j_gene: TRBJ2-3
d_gene: NA
CDR3aa: CASSYPRQGRGTDTQYF
CDR3nt: TGTGCCAGCAGTTACCCGAGACAGGGCCGGGGGACAGATACGCAGTATTTT

abundance: NA
v_gene: TRBV3-1
j_gene: TRBJ2-1
d_gene: TRBD2
CDR3aa: CASSQAPAGDLYNEQFF
CDR3nt: TGTGCCAGCAGCCAAGCCCCAGCGGGGGACTTATACAATGAGCAGTTCTTC